The 8 T cell receptor beta chains reported below all come from one sample, sequenced in a study of T cells in Graves' hyperthyroidism and ophthalmopathy (dated by TCRdb to between 2018 and 2021). The library was generated by multiplex PCR. Sequencing relied on an Illumina HiSeq 2000. Amplification of TCR beta CDR3 regions was carried out from RNA transcripts. The TCR CDR3 was subjected to a first round of RT-PCR using the HTBI primer set and the Qiagen OneStep RT-PCR kit. TCRdb reprocessing: public reads trimmed at Q25 with fastp, clones called with MiXCR, in-frame beta chains kept. Merged by CDR3 protein, the rows form single entries marked with the most common genes and DNA. In all, the sample holds about 560,000 distinct CDR3 sequences, and more than 45% of those were seen once. 8.2% of the sample is held by the ten biggest clonotypes. The sequencing sample was made of peripheral blood or thyroid tissue (not recorded which). These receptors were taken from a woman in her late teens or twenties with Graves' hyperthyroidism. Donor details come from another sample of the same person, matched by shared clones.

The CDR3 sequence: CASSLRGAEEAFF. CDR3 coding DNA: TGTGCCAGCAGCTTGAGGGGGGCAGAAGAAGCTTTCTTT. The rearrangement links TRBV5-4 to TRBJ1-1; TRBD1 might be the D (6 bases). Trimming took 1 base from V and 8 from J, leaving 12 bases between them. The CDR3 length is 13 residues. CDR1 is SGHNT, CDR2 YYREEE, per germline (reference sequence).

This clonotype has at least ten counts. The DNA of the CDR3 is TGTGCCAGCAGCGTATCCGGGACTAATCTTGAGACCCAGTACTTC. Amino acid sequence: CASSVSGTNLETQYF. The V gene is TRBV9, the J gene TRBJ2-5; 7 bases are a match to TRBD2. The CDR3 contains 15 residues. Germline CDR1 and CDR2: SGDLS and YYNGEE. Losses at the gene ends were 1 base for V and 5 bases for J; bases not matched to a gene: 8. Drawing the rest from reference TRBV9 and TRBJ2-5, the complete variable domain is DSGVTQTPKHLITATGQRVTLRCSPRSGDLSVYWYQQSLDQGLQFLIQYYNGEERAKGNILERFSAQQFPDLHSELNLSSLELGDSALYFCASSVSGTNLETQYFGPGTRLLVL.

The sample holds many counts of this clonotype. The chain combines TRBV7-2 with TRBJ2-7; a weak D match, TRBD1 (5 bases). CDR1 is SGHTA and CDR2 is FQGNSA in the germline V gene. Trimming removed 1 base at V and 5 bases at J, with 9 bases between. The CDR3 extends over 13 amino acids. In DNA, the CDR3 is TGTGCCAGCAGCTTAGTCAGGGCCGACGAGCAGTACTTC. As protein: CASSLVRADEQYF.

Only one count was recorded for this clonotype. This CDR3 is missing its conserved last phenylalanine or tryptophan, likely due to a read error. The DNA is left out, because the CDR3 cannot be placed on it with certainty; the CDR3 is given as TCRdb lists it. The rearrangement links TRBV2 to TRBJ1-3; the DNA was not used to check the table's D call, TRBD1. The CDR3 totals 11 residues, both ends included. The germline V gene encodes CDR1 SNHLY and CDR2 FYNNEI. The CDR3 sequence: CASIRTGGLNY.

The table lists this clonotype with a few counts. This sequence joins TRBV2 and TRBJ2-7, with 8 bases identical to TRBD2. This CDR3 has 17 amino acids. V dropped 5 bases and J dropped 1; count of bases not matched to a gene: 13. The germline gives CDR1 SNHLY, CDR2 FYNNEI. CDR3 amino acids: CASSYGSSGSRSYEQYF. The CDR3 bases are TGTGCCAGCAGTTACGGGTCGAGCGGGAGTCGATCCTACGAGCAGTACTTC.

The sample holds a few counts of this clonotype. V usage is TRBV12-3 or TRBV12-4 and J usage is TRBJ1-1; 7 nucleotides agree with TRBD1. V lost 6 bases and J lost 5; bases outside the gene matches: 9. CDR3 size: 14 residues. The CDR3 nucleotides are TGTGCCAGCAGCCGACAGGGAGGGGTGACTGAAGCTTTCTTT. Its protein is CASSRQGGVTEAFF.

There are a few counts of this clonotype. This chain links TRBV2 with TRBJ2-5; 8 bases are shared with TRBD1. In germline, CDR1 is SNHLY, CDR2 FYNNEI. After removal of 6 bases from V and 2 bases from J, the junction contained 5 bases not matched to a gene. The CDR3 loop spans 14 amino acids. CDR3 protein: CASSWDRRQETQYF. DNA of the CDR3: TGTGCCAGCAGCTGGGACAGGCGGCAAGAGACCCAGTACTTC.

The chain employs TRBV29-1 and TRBJ1-2, with 7 bases identical to TRBD1. The CDR3 extends over 12 amino acids. V lost 8 bases, J lost 4 bases, and 7 bases stayed unmatched. CDR1 and CDR2 (germline): SQVTM, ANQGSEA. The CDR3 region has the DNA TGCAGCTTAGTAGGGGGCAGCTATGGCTACACCTTC. Residues: CSLVGGSYGYTF.